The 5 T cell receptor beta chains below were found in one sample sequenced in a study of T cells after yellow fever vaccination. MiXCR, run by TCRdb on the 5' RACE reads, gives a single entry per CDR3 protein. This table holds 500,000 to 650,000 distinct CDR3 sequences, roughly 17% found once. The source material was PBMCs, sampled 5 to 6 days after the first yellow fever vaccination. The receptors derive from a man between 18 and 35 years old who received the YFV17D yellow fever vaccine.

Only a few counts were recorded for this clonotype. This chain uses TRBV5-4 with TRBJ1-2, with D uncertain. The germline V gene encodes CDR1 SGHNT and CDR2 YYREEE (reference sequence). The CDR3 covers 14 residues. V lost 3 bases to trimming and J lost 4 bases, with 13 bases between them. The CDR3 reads CASSSHGVTYGYTF. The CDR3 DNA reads TGTGCCAGCAGCTCACACGGGGTGACCTATGGCTACACCTTC.

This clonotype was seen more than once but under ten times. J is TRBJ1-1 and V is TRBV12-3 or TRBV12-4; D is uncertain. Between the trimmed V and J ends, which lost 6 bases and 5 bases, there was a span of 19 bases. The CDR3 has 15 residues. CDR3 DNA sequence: TGTGCCAGCAGCTATGACTGGACCGGACGGACTGAAGCTTTCTTT. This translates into CASSYDWTGRTEAFF.

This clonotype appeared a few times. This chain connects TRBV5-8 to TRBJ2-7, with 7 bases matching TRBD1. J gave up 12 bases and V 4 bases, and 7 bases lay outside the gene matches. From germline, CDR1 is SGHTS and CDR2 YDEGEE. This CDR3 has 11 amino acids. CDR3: CASSPRGNRYF. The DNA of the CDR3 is TGTGCCAGCAGCCCCAGGGGGAATAGGTACTTC. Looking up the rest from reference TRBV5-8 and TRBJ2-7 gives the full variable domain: EAGVTQSPTHLIKTRGQQATLRCSPISGHTSVYWYQQALGLGLQFLLWYDEGEERNRGNFPPRFSGRQFPNYSSELNVNALELEDSALYLCASSPRGNRYFGPGTRLTVT.

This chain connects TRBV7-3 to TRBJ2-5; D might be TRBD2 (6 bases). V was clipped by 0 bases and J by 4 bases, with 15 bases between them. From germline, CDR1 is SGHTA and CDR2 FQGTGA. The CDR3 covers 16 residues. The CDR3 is CASSLTVGGVLETQYF. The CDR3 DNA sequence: TGTGCCAGCAGCTTAACAGTGGGGGGAGTTCTAGAGACCCAGTACTTC.

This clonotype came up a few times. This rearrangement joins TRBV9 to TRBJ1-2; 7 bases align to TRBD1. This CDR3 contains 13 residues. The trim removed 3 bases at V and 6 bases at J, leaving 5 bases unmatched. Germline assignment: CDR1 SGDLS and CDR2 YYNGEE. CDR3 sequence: CASSGPGGDGYTF. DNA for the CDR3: TGTGCCAGCAGCGGCCCAGGGGGGGATGGCTACACCTTC.